Below, 6 T cell receptor beta chains from the same sample are listed, as sequenced in a study of molecular identifiers for immune sequencing clone quantification. TCRdb fed the PCR reads into MiXCR, producing one record per CDR3 protein. The repertoire holds about 640,000 distinct CDR3 sequences, with 15% to 20% as singletons. Sequencing used naive CD8+ T cells from blood, with Jurkat cell RNA spiked in. Described subset: FACS-sorted CD8+CD4-CCR7+CD45RA+ naive T cells. All receptors derive from a human donor in good health. Some libraries in this study had Jurkat cell RNA spiked in.

This clonotype was seen ten or more times. This chain uses TRBV12-3 or TRBV12-4 with TRBJ1-5; TRBD1 is a possible D gene (5 bases). Trimming pared 6 bases from V and 7 bases from J, leaving 7 bases between. The CDR3 runs 11 residues. CDR3 DNA: TGTGCCAGCAGCACAGGACAGCCCCAGCATTTT. Its translation: CASSTGQPQHF.

The CDR3 here is CASSFSQGQLYEQYF. Written as DNA, the CDR3 is TGTGCCAGCAGCTTTTCGCAGGGACAGCTATACGAGCAGTACTTC. This rearrangement joins TRBV11-2 to TRBJ2-7, with 7 bases that match TRBD1. The CDR3 runs 15 residues. Germline CDR1 reads SGHAT; CDR2 reads FQNNGV. V lost 3 bases, J lost 4 bases, and 9 bases stayed unmatched.

This clonotype has ten or more counts. The rearrangement joins TRBV27 to TRBJ1-5; D is ambiguous. There are 13 residues in the CDR3. Germline assignment: CDR1 MNHEY and CDR2 SMNVEV (reference sequence). The V gene lost 6 bases and the J gene lost 1 base, with 7 bases spanning the gap. The CDR3 here is CASSRGSNQPQHF. CDR3 coding DNA: TGTGCCAGCAGCCGCGGAAGCAATCAGCCCCAGCATTTT.

As to this clonotype: This could be a read error, since a much larger clone is one nucleotide away. V usage is TRBV14 and J usage is TRBJ2-7; no definite D call. Germline V gene lookup returns CDR1 SGHDN and CDR2 FVKESK. This CDR3 comprises 16 residues. Trimming took off 4 bases at V and 6 bases at J, with 22 bases between the two ends. CDR3 sequence (DNA): TGTGCCAGCAGCCTCCACCAACCTACGCCCGTCTGCGAGCAGTACTTC. Translating it yields CASSLHQPTPVCEQYF. The entire variable domain, with the rest obtained from reference TRBV14 and TRBJ2-7, is as follows: EAGVTQFPSHSVIEKGQTVTLRCDPISGHDNLYWYRRVMGKEIKFLLHFVKESKQDESGMPNNRFLAERTGGTYSTLKVQPAELEDSGVYFCASSLHQPTPVCEQYFGPGTRLTVT.

This clonotype was counted at least ten times. The chain uses TRBV30 and TRBJ2-7; 9 positions match TRBD2. The CDR3 spans 14 residues. Unmatched junction bases numbered 8, after V lost 3 bases and J lost 5 bases. Germline V gene lookup returns CDR1 GTSNPN and CDR2 SVGIG (reference sequence). CDR3 DNA: TGTGCCTGGAGACGGGCAGCGGGAGGAGACGAGCAGTACTTC. Its protein product is CAWRRAAGGDEQYF.

This clonotype was seen ten or more times. The rearrangement links TRBV20-1 to TRBJ2-7; possible D gene TRBD2, 6 bases. Germline V gives CDR1 DFQATT, CDR2 SNEGSKA (reference sequence). Trimming cost V 8 bases and J 2 bases, with 16 bases left between them. The length of the CDR3 is 13 residues. The CDR3 here is CSTPPSDTYEQYF. The CDR3 coding sequence is TGCAGTACCCCTCCTAGCGACACCTACGAGCAGTACTTC.